The rows below give T cell receptor beta chains drawn from one sample of a study of blood T cell repertoires in COVID-19. This table comes from immunoSEQ multiplex PCR, and its TCRdb copy is limited to in-frame clones, with some not included. Of about 89,000 clones listed, roughly 90% were seen once; the top ten hold approximately 1.2%. Sequenced sample: peripheral blood. These receptors came from an elderly man with active or convalescent COVID-19. Both conserved end residues are part of each CDR3. D genes are given only for firm matches. Clone size appears in some rows only: once, few, many, or a class for an expanded clone.

TRBJ2-3,-,TRBD1,TRBV5-8,CASSSPPGQKTTDTQYF,TGTGCCAGCAGCTCCCCCCCGGGACAGAAAACAACAGATACGCAGTATTTT
TRBJ2-1,-,TRBD2,TRBV25-1,CASSDGLAGVNEQFF,TGTGCCAGCAGTGATGGACTAGCGGGAGTCAATGAGCAGTTCTTC
TRBJ1-5,-,TRBD1,TRBV3-1/TRBV3-2,CASSQEDRGGGYGNQPQHF,TGTGCCAGCAGCCAAGAGGACAGGGGTGGGGGTTATGGCAATCAGCCCCAGCATTTT
TRBJ1-6,-,TRBD1,TRBV28,CASLRQGKTVGYNSPLHF,TGTGCCAGCCTGAGACAGGGGAAGACGGTGGGGTATAATTCACCCCTCCACTTT
TRBJ1-5,-,-,TRBV18,CASSPGGEQPQHF,TGTGCCAGCTCACCAGGGGGCGAACAGCCCCAGCATTTT
TRBJ1-3,-,-,TRBV11-1,CASSLQGGAGNTIYF,TGTGCCAGCAGCTTACAGGGAGGTGCTGGAAACACCATATATTTT
TRBJ2-6,-,-,TRBV19,CASSKTGGSGANVLTF,TGTGCCAGTAGTAAGACAGGAGGCTCTGGGGCCAACGTCCTGACTTTC
TRBJ1-3,-,-,TRBV6-5,CASAQGSGNTIYF,TGTGCCAGCGCACAGGGATCAGGAAACACCATATATTTT
TRBJ1-2,-,-,TRBV15,CATSRDSYRRYGYTF,TGTGCCACCAGCAGAGATTCGTACAGGCGCTATGGCTACACCTTC
TRBJ1-2,-,-,TRBV14,CASSQGGIRYTF,TGTGCCAGCAGCCAGGGAGGGATTCGCTACACCTTC
TRBJ1-3,-,-,TRBV19,CASGYYTSNSGNTIYF,TGTGCCAGTGGCTACTACACGTCTAACTCTGGAAACACCATATATTTT
TRBJ2-7,few,-,TRBV10-2,CATRGAVEQYF,TGCGCCACCAGAGGAGCGGTCGAGCAGTACTTC
TRBJ1-1,-,-,TRBV5-6,CASRSRAMAGKATEAFF,TGTGCCAGCAGGTCCCGGGCCATGGCAGGGAAAGCCACTGAAGCTTTCTTT
TRBJ2-1,-,TRBD1,TRBV5-4,CASSFDRGSYNEQFF,TGTGCCAGCAGCTTCGACAGGGGGAGTTACAATGAGCAGTTCTTC
TRBJ2-7,-,-,TRBV5-6,CASSTPFSEQYF,TGTGCCAGCAGCACACCTTTTTCAGAGCAGTACTTC
TRBJ1-5,medium-sized,-,TRBV4-2,CASSPQGMGNQPQHF,TGTGCCAGCAGCCCACAGGGAATGGGCAATCAGCCCCAGCATTTT
TRBJ1-1,-,-,TRBV27,CASSPAARDGSEAFF,TGTGCCAGCTCACCCGCGGCTCGGGATGGATCTGAAGCTTTCTTT
TRBJ1-1,-,-,TRBV6-1,CASSERGGNTEAFF,TGTGCCAGCAGTGAAAGGGGGGGGAACACTGAAGCTTTCTTT
TRBJ2-7,once,TRBD1,TRBV2,CASSQQGYEQYF,TGTGCCAGCAGTCAACAGGGGTACGAGCAGTACTTC
TRBJ2-1,-,-,TRBV21-1,CASSKVGTKYNEQFF,TGTGCCAGCAGCAAAGTAGGGACTAAGTACAATGAGCAGTTCTTC
TRBJ2-3,-,-,TRBV12-3/TRBV12-4,CASRSGPSDTQYF,TGTGCCAGCAGGTCTGGTCCCAGTGATACGCAGTATTTT
TRBJ2-1,few,TRBD2,TRBV18,CASSPYSSGAYNEQFF,TGTGCCAGCTCACCATATTCTAGCGGGGCCTACAATGAGCAGTTCTTC
TRBJ2-7,-,TRBD2,TRBV4-1,CASSQAARSSGTYEQYF,TGCGCCAGCAGCCAAGCGGCTCGGTCTAGCGGGACCTACGAGCAGTACTTC
TRBJ1-1,-,-,TRBV4-2,CASSRTGRDTEAFF,TGTGCCAGCAGCCGAACAGGGAGGGACACTGAAGCTTTCTTT
TRBJ2-5,-,-,TRBV7-9,CASSLSGLQETQYF,TGTGCCAGCAGCTTATCAGGGCTCCAAGAGACCCAGTACTTC
TRBJ1-2,-,TRBD1,TRBV30,CAWSVSYQGGYGYTF,TGTGCCTGGAGTGTCTCATATCAGGGGGGATATGGCTACACCTTC
TRBJ1-1,-,TRBD1,TRBV10-3,CAIRGTEMNTEAFF,TGTGCCATCAGGGGGACAGAGATGAACACTGAAGCTTTCTTT
TRBJ2-2,-,-,TRBV28,CASRERTGLTGELFF,TGTGCCAGCAGGGAGAGAACAGGGTTAACCGGGGAGCTGTTTTTT
TRBJ2-3,-,TRBD2,TRBV4-3,CASSQVFGGSSYTQYF,TGCGCCAGCAGCCAAGTCTTTGGCGGGAGTTCATATACGCAGTATTTT
TRBJ2-2,-,TRBD2,TRBV7-3,CASRQAGEGTGELFF,TGTGCCAGCAGACAAGCGGGAGAGGGGACCGGGGAGCTGTTTTTT
TRBJ2-7,-,TRBD2,TRBV7-2,CASSLDSGRNREQYF,TGTGCCAGCAGCTTAGATAGCGGGAGGAATCGCGAGCAGTACTTC
TRBJ2-7,-,TRBD2,TRBV12-3/TRBV12-4,CASTVAGAPEQYF,TGTGCCAGCACGGTTGCGGGAGCTCCCGAGCAGTACTTC
TRBJ2-7,-,TRBD1,TRBV28,CASSKGQSYEQYF,TGTGCCAGCAGTAAGGGACAGTCCTACGAGCAGTACTTC
TRBJ1-4,-,-,TRBV2,CASSPGWTNEKLFF,TGTGCCAGCAGTCCAGGGTGGACTAATGAAAAACTGTTTTTT
TRBJ2-5,-,TRBD2,TRBV4-2,CASSQEGSGRAETQYF,TGTGCCAGCAGCCAAGAGGGTAGCGGGAGGGCAGAGACCCAGTACTTC
TRBJ2-1,-,TRBD2,TRBV28,CASSVFGSGSSYNEQFF,TGTGCCAGCAGTGTATTCGGTAGCGGGAGCTCCTACAATGAGCAGTTCTTC
TRBJ2-2,-,TRBD1,TRBV30,CAWIYRGQYTGELFF,TGTGCCTGGATTTACAGGGGGCAGTACACCGGGGAGCTGTTTTTT
TRBJ2-1,-,TRBD2,TRBV19,CASSARLAGGSYNEQFF,TGTGCCAGTAGTGCCAGACTAGCGGGAGGGTCCTACAATGAGCAGTTCTTC
TRBJ2-1,-,-,TRBV19,CASSITQESYNEQFF,TGTGCCAGTAGTATTACACAGGAATCCTACAATGAGCAGTTCTTC
TRBJ2-5,-,TRBD2,TRBV5-1,CASSLAGGKTETQYF,TGCGCCAGCAGCTTGGCGGGAGGGAAGACGGAGACCCAGTACTTC
TRBJ1-1,-,-,TRBV3-1/TRBV3-2,CASTGGTTEAFF,TGTGCCAGCACGGGGGGGACCACTGAAGCTTTCTTT
TRBJ2-1,-,TRBD1,TRBV18,CASSPTHGQGNEQFF,TGTGCCAGCTCACCGACGCACGGACAGGGCAATGAGCAGTTCTTC